This entry describes one T cell receptor beta chain. Method: immunoSEQ multiplex PCR; TCRdb's copy keeps in-frame clones and lacks some. The repertoire has about 140,000 clones, about 86% of them found once; the top ten carry approximately 3.5%. These data come from a study of T cell responses to AZD1222 COVID-19 vaccine. CDR1 and CDR2 (germline): LGHDT, YNNKEL (reference sequence). The CDR3 spans 12 residues. V gave up 0 bases and J gave up 7 bases, with 3 bases separating them. Sample: peripheral blood, taken on day 0 of AZD1222 vaccination. The rearrangement uses TRBV3-1 (or the pseudogene TRBV3-2) and TRBJ2-2, with D uncertain. This TCR derives from an adult in good health. The DNA for the CDR3 is TGTGCCAGCAGCCAAGATCTCGGGGAGCTGTTTTTT. Translated: CASSQDLGELFF.